The clone carrying this T cell receptor beta chain was recorded once. Clones were read by immunoSEQ multiplex PCR, and TCRdb kept only the in-frame ones, dropping some. The table has around 46,000 clones, around 90% seen once. This sample was included in a study of PD-1 blockade in classical Hodgkin lymphoma. Time point: cycle 4 day 1 (C4D1), after five to seven weeks of nivolumab. All the patients suffered relapse after autologous stem cell transplantation, and brentuximab vedotin exposure differed. This TCR was recovered from a human donor with classical Hodgkin lymphoma. Sample: peripheral blood mononuclear cells (PBMCs), taken before the fourth cycle of nivolumab.

The CDR3 nucleotides are TGTGCCAGCAGTTTTCAGACAGGGGCAGCTTTCTTT. Its protein is CASSFQTGAAFF. V is TRBV6-5 and J is TRBJ1-1, with 8 bases fitting TRBD1. This CDR3 comprises 12 residues. V gave up 4 bases and J gave up 10 bases; unmatched junction bases: 5. Germline CDR1 MNHEY, CDR2 SVGAGI.